Listed below are T cell receptor beta chains from one sample, sequenced in a study of shared clonotypes between healthy human individuals. TCRdb's copy holds only in-frame clones and misses some; the assay was immunoSEQ multiplex PCR. The table shows 1.5 million to 2.5 million clones, with around 96% occurring only once. Material for sequencing was naive CD8+ T cells sorted from blood. Receptors originate from a man in his late teens or twenties in good health. The CDR3 runs from the conserved cysteine through the conserved F or W. The D gene is left open where the match is weak. The size entry is marked missing in some rows and otherwise reads once, few, many or a size class.

>-|-|TRBJ2-1|TRBV10-3
CAISVDRVLAVYNEQFF
TGTGCCATCAGTGTGGACAGGGTGCTAGCGGTCTACAATGAGCAGTTCTTC
>-|-|TRBJ1-4|TRBV6-6
CASSYLNLEKLFF
TGTGCCAGCAGTTACCTCAACCTTGAAAAACTGTTTTTT
>-|-|TRBJ2-5|TRBV28
CASSFSTGTGEETQYF
TGTGCCAGCAGTTTCTCTACCGGGACGGGCGAAGAGACCCAGTACTTC
>-|-|TRBJ2-5|TRBV5-6
CASSLVGQMETQYF
TGTGCCAGCAGCTTGGTTGGCCAGATGGAGACCCAGTACTTC
>TRBD1|-|TRBJ1-6|TRBV6-5
CASSYEGASYSPLHF
TGTGCCAGCAGTTACGAGGGGGCGTCTTATTCACCCCTCCACTTT
>TRBD2|-|TRBJ2-1|TRBV27
CASSPTGTSGVAVEQFF
TGTGCCAGCAGTCCAACCGGGACTAGCGGGGTGGCTGTTGAGCAGTTCTTC
>-|-|TRBJ2-7|TRBV28
CASSLSDEWAEGVYEQYF
TGTGCCAGCAGTTTATCCGACGAGTGGGCCGAAGGAGTCTACGAGCAGTACTTC
>-|-|TRBJ1-1|TRBV6-6
CASSYNGVDEAFF
TGTGCCAGCAGTTACAATGGGGTTGATGAAGCTTTCTTT
>TRBD2|-|TRBJ2-7|TRBV2
CASGTPRLAGVSSYEQYF
TGTGCCAGCGGAACCCCACGACTAGCGGGGGTTTCCTCCTACGAGCAGTACTTC
>-|-|TRBJ1-4|TRBV5-1
CASRFSGTSNEKLFF
TGCGCCAGCAGATTCTCGGGGACCTCTAATGAAAAACTGTTTTTT
>TRBD2|-|TRBJ2-4|TRBV4-1
CASSQTTRLAGEGVQYF
TGCGCCAGCAGCCAAACCACCCGACTAGCGGGAGAAGGGGTTCAGTACTTC
>-|-|TRBJ1-5|TRBV2
CASSSLNQPQHF
TGTGCCAGCAGTTCCCTTAATCAGCCCCAGCATTTT
>-|-|TRBJ1-1|TRBV6-5
CASSYAGEGTEAFF
TGTGCCAGCAGTTACGCGGGGGAAGGCACTGAAGCTTTCTTT
>-|-|TRBJ1-1|TRBV4-1
CASSQGNTEAFF
TGCGCCAGCAGCCAAGGTAACACTGAAGCTTTCTTT
>-|-|TRBJ1-5|TRBV19
CASSPGGRGQPQHF
TGTGCCAGTAGTCCCGGGGGCAGGGGACAGCCCCAGCATTTT
>TRBD2|-|TRBJ2-1|TRBV7-7
CASSFLAGGLNEQFF
TGTGCTAGCAGCTTTCTAGCGGGAGGTCTGAATGAGCAGTTCTTC
>TRBD1|-|TRBJ1-1|TRBV2
CASISGTANTEAFF
TGTGCCAGCATCTCCGGGACAGCGAACACTGAAGCTTTCTTT
>-|-|TRBJ2-7|TRBV27
CASSLSVGPLTYEQYF
TGTGCCAGCAGTTTATCTGTAGGGCCCCTAACCTACGAGCAGTACTTC
>TRBD1|-|TRBJ1-6|TRBV9
CASSPTGANNSPLHF
TGTGCCAGCAGCCCTACAGGGGCAAATAATTCACCCCTCCACTTT
>-|-|TRBJ1-1|TRBV7-9
CASSPSAGLNTEAFF
TGTGCCAGCAGTCCTTCGGCGGGGCTGAACACTGAAGCTTTCTTT
>-|-|TRBJ2-7|TRBV5-6
CASSTGDYEQYF
TGTGCCAGCAGCACGGGGGACTACGAGCAGTACTTC
>TRBD2|-|TRBJ2-7|TRBV27
CASSLGTIHEQYF
TGTGCCAGCAGTTTAGGGACTATCCACGAGCAGTACTTC
>TRBD1|-|TRBJ1-1|TRBV27
CASSLETGGEAFF
TGTGCCAGCAGTTTAGAGACAGGGGGTGAAGCTTTCTTT
>-|-|TRBJ2-7|TRBV6-5
CASSFHGSQYEQYF
TGTGCCAGCAGCTTTCATGGGTCCCAATACGAGCAGTACTTC
>-|-|TRBJ1-1|TRBV28
CASSFFGPNTEAFF
TGTGCCAGCAGTTTTTTTGGCCCGAACACTGAAGCTTTCTTT
>TRBD2|-|TRBJ2-5|TRBV30
CAWTWTSGKETQYF
TGTGCCTGGACTTGGACTAGCGGAAAAGAGACCCAGTACTTC
>-|-|TRBJ1-1|TRBV9
CASSVEGLNTEAFF
TGTGCCAGCAGCGTAGAAGGGCTGAACACTGAAGCTTTCTTT
>-|-|TRBJ2-7|TRBV11-2
CASSVRTESYEQYF
TGTGCCAGCAGCGTACGGACAGAGTCGTACGAGCAGTACTTC
>-|-|TRBJ1-3|TRBV6-1
CASPEGGLSGNTIYF
TGTGCCAGCCCCGAGGGTGGCCTCTCTGGAAACACCATATATTTT
>-|-|TRBJ2-2|TRBV29-1
CSVEERGGGELFF
TGCAGCGTTGAAGAACGCGGCGGCGGGGAGCTGTTTTTT
>-|-|TRBJ2-6|TRBV11-2
CAIPGGTDLSGANVLTF
TGTGCCATTCCCGGGGGGACAGACCTCTCTGGGGCCAACGTCCTGACTTTC
>-|-|TRBJ1-4|TRBV9
CASSPGGAGNEKLFF
TGTGCCAGCAGCCCGGGGGGGGCTGGTAATGAAAAACTGTTTTTT
>-|-|TRBJ2-1|TRBV11-2
CASRLFRAADNEQFF
TGTGCCAGCAGATTATTTAGGGCGGCCGACAATGAGCAGTTCTTC
>-|-|TRBJ1-1|TRBV18
CASSPAGVEAFF
TGTGCCAGCTCACCAGCGGGGGTTGAAGCTTTCTTT
>TRBD1|-|TRBJ2-5|TRBV28
CASSLVFRGRGETQYF
TGTGCCAGCAGTTTGGTCTTCAGGGGGAGAGGGGAGACCCAGTACTTC
>-|-|TRBJ2-3|TRBV5-8
CASSFGIETDTQYF
TGTGCCAGCAGCTTCGGAATCGAAACAGATACGCAGTATTTT
>TRBD1|-|TRBJ1-2|TRBV6-1
CASSVDRGLVSNYGYTF
TGTGCCAGCAGTGTGGACAGGGGGCTAGTGTCTAACTATGGCTACACCTTC
>TRBD2|-|TRBJ2-1|TRBV2
CASSALSGSSYNEQFF
TGTGCCAGCAGTGCCCTTAGCGGGAGCTCCTACAATGAGCAGTTCTTC
>-|-|TRBJ2-1|TRBV6-5
CASSATGNSYNEQFF
TGTGCCAGCAGCGCCACAGGGAACTCCTACAATGAGCAGTTCTTC
>-|-|TRBJ2-2|TRBV30
CALRLIPGELFF
TGTGCCCTAAGACTAATCCCCGGGGAGCTGTTTTTT
>TRBD2|-|TRBJ2-1|TRBV4-3
CASSQDRSGGVYNEQFF
TGCGCCAGCAGCCAAGACCGGAGCGGGGGAGTTTACAATGAGCAGTTCTTC
>-|-|TRBJ1-1|TRBV6-1
CASSEPGFAAFF
TGTGCCAGCAGTGAACCGGGGTTCGCAGCTTTCTTT
>-|-|TRBJ2-7|TRBV4-1
CASSQAVGILYEQYF
TGCGCCAGCAGCCAAGCCGTTGGGATCCTTTACGAGCAGTACTTC
>TRBD2|-|TRBJ2-7|TRBV6-5
CASSYSLGGVVYEQYF
TGTGCCAGCAGTTACTCACTGGGGGGGGTCGTCTACGAGCAGTACTTC
>-|-|TRBJ2-3|TRBV6-1
CASSESWTGTDTQYF
TGTGCCAGCAGTGAATCGTGGACAGGCACAGATACGCAGTATTTT
>TRBD2|-|TRBJ2-5|TRBV2
CASSKGLAGEAGETQYF
TGTGCCAGCAGCAAGGGCCTAGCGGGGGAGGCGGGAGAGACCCAGTACTTC
>-|-|TRBJ1-5|TRBV6-5
CASSENTQHF
TGTGCCAGCAGTGAAAATACCCAGCATTTT
>-|-|TRBJ1-3|TRBV9
CASSGGALSGNTIYF
TGTGCCAGCAGCGGTGGGGCGCTCTCTGGAAACACCATATATTTT
>-|once|TRBJ1-2|TRBV28
CASSLRAGDLFNYGYTF
TGTGCCAGCAGTTTAAGGGCAGGGGACCTCTTCAACTATGGCTACACCTTC
>TRBD2|-|TRBJ2-3|TRBV6-1
CASRELAGSTDTQYF
TGTGCCAGCAGGGAACTAGCGGGGAGCACAGATACGCAGTATTTT
>-|once|TRBJ2-5|TRBV11-2
CASSLMGDQETQYF
TGTGCCAGCAGCTTAATGGGGGACCAAGAGACCCAGTACTTC
>-|once|TRBJ2-1|TRBV10-3
CATQLTNSDEQFF
TGTGCCACCCAATTGACAAATAGCGATGAGCAGTTCTTC
>TRBD2|once|TRBJ2-3|TRBV28
CASSSPRTSGGPTDTQYF
TGTGCCAGCAGTTCACCACGGACTAGCGGGGGCCCCACAGATACGCAGTATTTT
>TRBD1|-|TRBJ1-1|TRBV5-8
CADGTGGLMNTEAFF
TGTGCCGACGGGACAGGAGGACTGATGAACACTGAAGCTTTCTTT
>-|-|TRBJ2-2|TRBV5-6
CASTPIGGGNTGELFF
TGTGCCAGCACCCCTATCGGGGGCGGGAACACCGGGGAGCTGTTTTTT